This T cell receptor (beta chain) was sequenced in a study of tumor and adjacent non-tumor tissue in lung cancer. Whole-study context: Aged about 31 to 85 years, patients included roughly 10 men and 4 to 6 women with stage I to III disease. On average, productive TCRbeta reads reached about 4.17 million per sample.

TCRbeta libraries were built with three rounds of nested PCR, modified from ARM-PCR. TCRdb re-derived calls from the multiplex PCR reads in MiXCR, one entry per CDR3 protein. The sample has 65,000 to 90,000 distinct CDR3 sequences; around 75% are singletons. Turning to this clonotype: Its antigen is undetermined.

Whole-study results and caveats: Shorter survival was associated with higher TCR diversity in tumors. Significantly higher TCR diversity was found in tumor than normal lung.

This sample's RNA came from whole unsorted tissue. The CDR3 is 14 amino acids. With 7 bases removed from V and 6 bases from J, the gap between germline ends came to 18 bases. Germline V gene sequence: CDR1 SQVTM, CDR2 ANQGSEA. The rearrangement uses TRBV29-1 and TRBJ1-4, with D possibly matching TRBD1 (5 bases). This TCR was sampled from a woman aged 45 to 65 with non-small cell lung cancer. Specimen: lung tumor tissue. This CDR3 is CSASSRDSDEKLFF. Here the CDR3 DNA reads TGCAGCGCAAGCTCCCGAGACAGTGATGAAAAACTGTTTTTT.